This T cell receptor beta chain emerged from a study of cytomegalovirus exposure and HLA in healthy donors. The germline V gene encodes CDR1 SGHDN and CDR2 FVKESK. The CDR3 runs 17 residues. Deletions cut 2 bases from V and 5 bases from J, with 20 bases between. General observations from the study: The majority of CMV-associated TCR beta chains were reported as apparently HLA-restricted in a later analysis. A later analysis reportedly found fewer N-insertions in an Asian-associated ancestry cluster than the roughly 670-donor mean.

This clone was counted only a few times. Antigen: not known. A multiplex PCR was run with 60 Vbeta primers and 13 Jbeta primers. Produced via immunoSEQ multiplex PCR; TCRdb's table is partial and in-frame only. The sample holds 110,000 or so clones, 12% to 15% seen once. The sequenced sample was PBMCs. V is TRBV14 and J is TRBJ2-3; weak D call: TRBD2 (6 bases). The source is a female donor in good health and CMV-seronegative. DNA for the CDR3: TGTGCCAGCAGCCAATTCCCCGGGAGTGGAGTTGTAGATACGCAGTATTTT. Its translation: CASSQFPGSGVVDTQYF.